These 11 T cell receptor beta chains share one sample of origin, sequenced in a study of identical twins. TCRdb re-called the 5' RACE reads through MiXCR, storing one row per CDR3 protein. The sample carries under 1 million distinct CDR3 sequences, over 9% recorded once. These sequences were also reported in another study, on yellow fever vaccine responses in identical twins.

Sequenced: PBMCs. These receptor sequences come from a woman aged 18-30 years in good health.

This clonotype was counted between two and nine times. This rearrangement joins TRBV29-1 to TRBJ1-4; no clear D. Per germline, CDR1 SQVTM and CDR2 ANQGSEA. This CDR3 is 11 amino acids long. Trimming shortened V by 4 bases and J by 5 bases, and 5 bases separated the two germline ends. The CDR3 here is CSVGENEKLFF. CDR3 nucleotide sequence: TGCAGCGTTGGGGAGAATGAAAAACTGTTTTTT.

At least ten counts were recorded for this clonotype. The chain carries TRBV5-1 and TRBJ1-1; D possibly corresponds to TRBD1 (6 bases). V lost 4 bases to trimming and J lost 1 base, with 11 bases between them. The CDR3 consists of 14 residues. CDR1 is SGHRS, CDR2 YFSETQ, per germline. The CDR3 region is CASSPARGNTEAFF. Written as DNA, the CDR3 is TGCGCCAGCAGCCCCGCCAGGGGGAACACTGAAGCTTTCTTT.

The chain uses TRBV20-1 and TRBJ1-2; a weak D match, TRBD1 (6 bases). Per germline, CDR1 DFQATT and CDR2 SNEGSKA (reference sequence). The ends were cut back, 5 bases at V and 6 bases at J, with 13 bases in the middle. The CDR3 extends over 12 amino acids. CDR3 loop: CSAGTNLNGYTF. The CDR3 coding sequence is TGCAGTGCTGGGACAAACCTTAATGGCTACACCTTC.

This chain connects TRBV3-1 to TRBJ1-1, with 7 bases matching TRBD1. Unmatched junction bases numbered 2, after V lost 3 bases and J lost 7 bases. Germline loops: CDR1 LGHDT, CDR2 YNNKEL (reference sequence). This CDR3 is 12 amino acids long. The CDR3 DNA sequence: TGTGCCAGCAGCCAGACAGGGATTGAAGCTTTCTTT. It translates to CASSQTGIEAFF.

This clonotype came up a few times. The rearrangement uses TRBV12-5 and TRBJ2-5; 11 bases fit TRBD1. From germline, CDR1 is LGHNT and CDR2 FRNRAP. CDR3 length: 15 amino acids. The V gene end was trimmed by 6 bases and the J gene end by 4 bases; junction bases not matched to a gene: 7. The CDR3 loop is CASGRTGGLGETQYF. In DNA, the CDR3 is TGTGCTAGTGGCCGGACAGGGGGCCTTGGAGAGACCCAGTACTTC.

This clonotype occurred many times. The chain recombines TRBV7-9 with TRBJ2-1; 9 bases fit TRBD1. This CDR3 is built from 15 residues. V lost 5 bases to trimming and J lost 3 bases; unmatched junction nucleotides: 5. The germline CDR1 and CDR2 sequences are SEHNR and FQNEAQ (reference sequence). The CDR3 DNA is TGTGCCAGCAGCCCAGACAGGGGGATCTACAATGAGCAGTTCTTC. This gives the protein CASSPDRGIYNEQFF.

The gene calls are TRBV28 and TRBJ2-5, with TRBD2 identical over 7 bases. Germline V gene lookup returns CDR1 MDHEN and CDR2 SYDVKM. CDR3 length equals 16 residues. The V segment lost 6 bases and the J segment 3 bases; nucleotides outside the gene matches: 13. CDR3 region: CASSPGGLGFEETQYF. CDR3 sequence (DNA): TGTGCCAGCAGCCCGGGGGGTTTGGGTTTCGAAGAGACCCAGTACTTC.

The CDR3 loop reads CASSQGLGINSPLHF. The CDR3 DNA follows: TGTGCCAGCAGCCAAGGCTTGGGGATCAATTCACCCCTCCACTTT. This chain joins TRBV3-1 and TRBJ1-6; D gene ambiguous. Germline CDR1 and CDR2: LGHDT and YNNKEL (reference sequence). V gave up 1 base and J gave up 7 bases, with 11 bases separating them. CDR3 size: 15 residues.

This clonotype was seen a handful of times. This sequence joins TRBV27 and TRBJ1-2, with unresolved D. The germline V and J ends were trimmed by 5 bases and 7 bases, with 17 bases remaining between them. In germline, CDR1 is MNHEY, CDR2 SMNVEV (reference sequence). This CDR3 has 14 amino acids. The CDR3 spells CASSPTTREGGYTF. The CDR3 nucleotides read TGTGCCAGCAGTCCAACGACACGGGAAGGTGGCTACACCTTC.

The V gene is TRBV7-9, the J gene TRBJ2-3, with a tentative D call TRBD2 (6 bases). In germline, CDR1 is SEHNR, CDR2 FQNEAQ (reference sequence). The ends were cut back, 2 bases at V and 3 bases at J, with 12 bases in the middle. The CDR3 consists of 15 residues. The DNA of the CDR3 is TGTGCCAGCAGCTTATTATGGGGAGGAACAGATACGCAGTATTTT. This translates into CASSLLWGGTDTQYF.

This clonotype was detected once. This rearrangement joins TRBV12-3 or TRBV12-4 to TRBJ2-1; tentatively, D is TRBD1 or TRBD2 (5 bases each). Between the trimmed V and J ends, which lost 6 bases and 4 bases, there was a span of 19 bases. The CDR3 sequence is 16 residues long. CDR3 sequence: CASSPGWGLWYNEQFF. As DNA, the CDR3 is TGTGCCAGCAGCCCCGGGTGGGGGTTGTGGTACAATGAGCAGTTCTTC.